This TCR beta chain was profiled in a study of shared clonotypes between healthy human individuals. When replicate PCRs were run on sorted subsets, they used approximately 210 ng DNA, roughly 30,000 T cell genomes. Sequencing used immunoSEQ multiplex PCR; TCRdb keeps in-frame clones, though not all of them. The table shows 2,500,000 or so clones, with just over 90% occurring only once. Findings and limits, study-wide: Some naive CD4 clonotypes, roughly 5%, turned up in common across a handful of donors. Compared with clonotypes that all four donors shared, non-shared clonotypes had lower generation probabilities.

With V trimmed by 1 base and J by 8 bases, 9 bases remained unmatched. Germline CDR1 reads SGHRS; CDR2 reads YFSETQ. The CDR3 is 15 residues long. A note on this clone: The antigen remains unidentified.

This chain links TRBV5-1 with TRBJ1-2; 9 nucleotides agree with TRBD1. The sequencing sample was made of naive CD4+ T cells sorted from blood. As to subset: CD45RA+ positively selected. The receptor's source is a man aged 18 to 29 in good health. The CDR3, as DNA: TGCGCCAGCAGCTTGAATACAGGGGGCCCACGGGGCTACACCTTC. As protein: CASSLNTGGPRGYTF.